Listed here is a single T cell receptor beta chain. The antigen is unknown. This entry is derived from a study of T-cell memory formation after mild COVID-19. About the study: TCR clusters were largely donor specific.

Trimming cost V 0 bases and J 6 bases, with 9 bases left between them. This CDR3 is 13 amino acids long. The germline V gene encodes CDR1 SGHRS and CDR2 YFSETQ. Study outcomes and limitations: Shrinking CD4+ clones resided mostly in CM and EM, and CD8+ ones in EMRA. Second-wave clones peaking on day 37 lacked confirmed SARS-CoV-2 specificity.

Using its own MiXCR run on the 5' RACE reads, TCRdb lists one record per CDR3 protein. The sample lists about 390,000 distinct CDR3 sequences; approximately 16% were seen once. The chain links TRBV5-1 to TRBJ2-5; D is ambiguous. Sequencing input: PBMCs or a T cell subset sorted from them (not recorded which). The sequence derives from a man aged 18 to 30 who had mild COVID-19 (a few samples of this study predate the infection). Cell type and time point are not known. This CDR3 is CASSLDVGQTQYF. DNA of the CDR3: TGCGCCAGCAGCTTGGATGTGGGCCAGACCCAGTACTTC.